This T cell receptor beta chain was observed in a study of vaccination and CD4 T cells after COVID-19. The wider study: Following dose two, a median approximately 65 days (range 14 to 241) passed before post-vaccine samples were taken.

Cultured CD4+ T cells had their DNA profiled by the Oncomine TCR Beta short-read assay. One entry per CDR3 protein, called by TCRdb with MiXCR from the PCR reads. The sample lists 15,000 to 20,000 distinct CDR3 sequences, 40% to 50% occurring once. Only a few counts were recorded for this clonotype. The antigen is not known. Sample treatment: approximately 11-day PBMC culture with coronavirus spike peptide pools or control peptides (ViraFEST assay). Half the medium was exchanged for fresh IL-2 medium on days 3 and 7. The germline V gene encodes CDR1 LNHDA and CDR2 SQIVND (reference sequence). The V gene lost 1 base and the J gene lost 4 bases, with 10 bases spanning the gap. This CDR3 comprises 14 residues.

The source was CD4+ T cells from blood, cultured in vitro, collected after SARS-CoV-2 vaccination. The source of this sequence is a human donor who had recovered from COVID-19. The chain is built from TRBV19 and TRBJ1-1, with D possibly matching TRBD1 (5 bases). CDR3: CASSIGGEGTEAFF. DNA of the CDR3: TGTGCCAGTAGTATAGGGGGCGAGGGCACTGAAGCTTTCTTT.